What follows is one TCR beta chain and its context. The antigen is undetermined. Donors likely had unrecorded immune exposures despite being nominally healthy when sampled. The data were taken from a study of cytomegalovirus exposure and HLA in healthy donors. Study-level results: Productive status was seen about 90% or about 30% of the time for most TCR beta V segments in an earlier analysis. Later analysis demonstrated an association between a missense DCLRE1C variant and TCR beta V- and J-gene trimming.

It was with 60 Vbeta and 13 Jbeta primers that the PCR ran. The repertoire was sequenced with immunoSEQ multiplex PCR; TCRdb's copy has only in-frame clones and lacks some. The repertoire consists of approximately 120,000 clones, with 60% to 80% occurring once and the leading ten covering about 2%. The source of this sequence is a human donor in good health. Material for sequencing was PBMCs.

The DNA for the CDR3 is TGTGCCAGCAGTGTCCAGGACGGGGGGCAGTACTTC. Translating it yields CASSVQDGGQYF. The chain has TRBV25-1 and TRBJ2-7, with D possibly being TRBD2 (6 bases). Germline CDR1 MGHDK, CDR2 SYGVNS. This CDR3 contains 12 residues. V dropped 4 bases and J dropped 9 bases, with 13 bases sitting between them.